This T cell receptor beta chain was found in a study of blood T cell repertoires in COVID-19. CDR1 is DFQATT and CDR2 is SNEGSKA in the germline V gene (reference sequence). Trimming took off 3 bases at V and 2 bases at J, with 13 bases between the two ends. The CDR3 consists of 14 residues. Clones were sequenced by immunoSEQ multiplex PCR, and TCRdb holds only the in-frame ones, with some missing. The sample records approximately 250,000 clones, about 79% being singletons. The sequence came from a man aged 40-49 years who had recovered from COVID-19. The chain recombines TRBV20-1 with TRBJ1-2, with a weak D call TRBD1 (5 bases). The sequencing sample was made of peripheral blood. The CDR3 nucleotides are TGCAGTGCTAGTTTGGGGCCAGAAAACTATGGCTACACCTTC. Protein: CSASLGPENYGYTF.